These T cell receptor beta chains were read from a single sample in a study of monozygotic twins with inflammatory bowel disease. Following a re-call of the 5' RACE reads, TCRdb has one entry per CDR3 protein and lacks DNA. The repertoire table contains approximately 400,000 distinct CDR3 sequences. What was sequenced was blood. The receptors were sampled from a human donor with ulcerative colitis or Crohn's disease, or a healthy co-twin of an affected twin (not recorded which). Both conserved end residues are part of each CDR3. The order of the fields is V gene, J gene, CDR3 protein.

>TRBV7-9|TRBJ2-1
CASSLVLKGYNEQFF
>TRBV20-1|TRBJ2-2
CSARRNRGTGELFF
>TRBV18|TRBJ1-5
CASSLSGTVYQPQHF
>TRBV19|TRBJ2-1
CASRQQPGTGGGNEQFF
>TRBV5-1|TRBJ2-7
CASSLGPGTGTYEQYF
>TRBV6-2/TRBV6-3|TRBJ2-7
CASSSLGQGLYEQYF
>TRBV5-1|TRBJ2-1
CASSLAGGGAYNEQFF
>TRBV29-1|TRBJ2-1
CSVLDRYNEQFF
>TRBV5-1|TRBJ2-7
CASRDGSYEQYF
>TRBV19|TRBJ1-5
CASSIRGNSNQPQHF
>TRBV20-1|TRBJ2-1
CSASAGLAGNNEQFF
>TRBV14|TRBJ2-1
CASSRGVVSYNEQFF
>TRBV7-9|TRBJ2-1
CASSLGTGGENEQFF
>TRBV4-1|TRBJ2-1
CASGIRTSGRSEQFF
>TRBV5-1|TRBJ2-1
CANRRGHSGRGWGDEQFF
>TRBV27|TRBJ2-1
CASSASGLSYNEQFF
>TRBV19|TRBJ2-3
CASSSVTSGYTDTQYF
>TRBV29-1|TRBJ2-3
CSAPGSRDSTDTQYF